This T cell receptor beta chain was sequenced for a study of T cells after yellow fever vaccination. For the study at large: Any fraction with a low cell number was prepared using SMART-Seq v4 Ultra Low Input. Study-level findings and limits: Re-detected after boosting: most primary clones, 96% of CD4 and 88% of CD8. Faster peaking, at day 5 versus 15, marked a secondary response that was weaker.

V shed 3 bases and J 0 bases; nucleotides not matched to a gene: 6. The germline gives CDR1 KGHDR, CDR2 SFDVKD. The CDR3 length is 17 residues. Production of TCR cDNA was by 5'RACE template switching, which also added a universal primer site and UMIs. One entry per CDR3 protein results from TCRdb running MiXCR on the 5' RACE reads. The sample gives about 210,000 distinct CDR3 sequences, roughly 3% of which show up once; under 3.5% is in the top ten. Worth noting for this clonotype: Its antigen is still unknown.

The chain has TRBV24-1 and TRBJ2-1, with TRBD1 matching 8 bases. This sample comprised CD4+ T cells sorted from PBMCs, obtained 10 days after the yellow fever booster vaccination. The source of this sequence is a man aged 18 to 29 who received the YFV17D yellow fever vaccine. CDR3 region: CATSDTGGISSYNEQFF. CDR3 nucleotide sequence: TGTGCCACCAGTGATACAGGGGGGATAAGCTCCTACAATGAGCAGTTCTTC.